Listed here are 19 T cell receptor beta chains from one sample, sequenced in a study of PD-1 blockade in classical Hodgkin lymphoma. The time point denotes: cycle 4 day 1 (C4D1), after less than seven weeks of nivolumab. Every one of the patients relapsed after autologous stem cell transplantation (brentuximab vedotin exposure was variable). Profiled with immunoSEQ multiplex PCR; TCRdb holds only in-frame clones, not every one. The sample carries roughly 60,000 clones, about 89% recorded once. The sequences come from peripheral blood mononuclear cells (PBMCs), collected before the fourth cycle of nivolumab. These receptors all stem from a human donor with classical Hodgkin lymphoma.

The chain carries TRBV19 and TRBJ2-1; D remains ambiguous. Trimming stripped 6 bases from V and 5 bases from J, with 26 bases between. In germline, CDR1 is LNHDA, CDR2 SQIVND (reference sequence). CDR3 size: 18 residues. The CDR3 nucleotides are TGTGCCAGTAGGAGAGGCTTCCAATTCACACCCCCGAACAATGAGCAGTTCTTC. Translating it yields CASRRGFQFTPPNNEQFF.

The rearrangement links TRBV4-1 to TRBJ2-1; D is unresolved. Germline V gene sequence: CDR1 MGHRA, CDR2 YSYEKL. The CDR3 runs to 12 residues. The V end lost 4 bases, the J end lost 6 bases, and 7 bases lay between the germline ends. This chain's CDR3 is CASSLGPNEQFF. The CDR3, as DNA: TGCGCCAGCAGCCTGGGCCCCAATGAGCAGTTCTTC.

This clone was seen more than once but under ten times. This chain joins TRBV18 and TRBJ1-6, with D possibly being TRBD1 (6 bases). This CDR3 region has 14 residues. V was cut by 2 bases and J by 9 bases, with 11 bases left in between. Germline V CDR1 and CDR2: KGHSH, LQKENI. CDR3 amino acids: CASSPKEGGSPLHF. As DNA, the CDR3 is TGTGCCAGCTCACCAAAAGAAGGGGGTTCACCCCTCCACTTT.

The CDR3 here is CASSFGGGELFF. The CDR3 nucleotides read TGTGCCAGCAGCTTCGGAGGCGGGGAGCTGTTTTTT. V usage is TRBV11-2 and J usage is TRBJ2-2, with a tentative D call TRBD2 (5 bases). The ends were cut back, 3 bases at V and 7 bases at J, with 6 bases in the middle. Germline V gene data show CDR1 as SGHAT and CDR2 as FQNNGV. The CDR3 extends over 12 amino acids.

The rearrangement links TRBV14 to TRBJ1-2; D gene ambiguous. In germline, CDR1 is SGHDN, CDR2 FVKESK. Trimming cost V 4 bases and J 5 bases, with 8 bases left between them. The CDR3 loop spans 12 amino acids. The CDR3 region is CASSLTPYGYTF. The CDR3 DNA follows: TGTGCCAGCAGCCTGACACCATATGGCTACACCTTC.

This clone came up once. The chain carries TRBV5-4 and TRBJ2-1, with D hard to call. The V gene's germline CDR1 is SGHNT and CDR2 YYREEE (reference sequence). This CDR3 spans 16 amino acids. V was clipped by 3 bases and J by 4 bases, with 17 bases between them. The CDR3 protein is CASSYLTLRPYNEQFF. For the CDR3, the DNA is TGTGCCAGCAGCTATTTAACTCTTCGGCCGTACAATGAGCAGTTCTTC.

The J gene is TRBJ1-2, the V gene TRBV5-1; 8 bases align to TRBD1. With V trimmed by 7 bases and J by 7 bases, 6 bases remained unmatched. The germline gives CDR1 SGHRS, CDR2 YFSETQ. This CDR3 has 12 residues. This CDR3 is CASQQGESGYTF. The CDR3 DNA reads TGCGCCAGCCAACAGGGGGAGTCTGGCTACACCTTC.

The rearrangement links TRBV19 to TRBJ2-3, with 8 nucleotides matching TRBD2. The trim removed 7 bases at V and 2 bases at J, leaving 5 bases unmatched. The CDR3 has 14 residues. Germline V CDR1 and CDR2: LNHDA, SQIVND (reference sequence). This chain's CDR3 is CASNVAGTTDTQYF. The CDR3 DNA reads as TGTGCCAGTAACGTAGCGGGAACCACAGATACGCAGTATTTT.

The V call is TRBV6-4, the J call TRBJ2-3; 9 positions agree with TRBD1. After removal of 2 bases from V and 1 base from J, the junction contained 1 base not matched to a gene. The CDR3 is 15 amino acids. Germline V gene data show CDR1 as MRHNA and CDR2 as SNTAGT. The CDR3 spells CASSDRTGGTDTQYF. For the CDR3, the DNA is TGTGCCAGCAGTGACCGGACAGGGGGCACAGATACGCAGTATTTT.

The V and J genes are TRBV6-1 and TRBJ2-6, with D possibly called TRBD1 or TRBD2 (5 bases each). The CDR3 is 11 residues long. V lost 5 bases and J 14 bases, leaving 10 bases between the germline ends. Germline V CDR1 and CDR2: MNHNS, SASEGT. The CDR3: CASSSPGLLTF. As DNA, the CDR3 is TGTGCCAGCAGTAGTCCGGGACTCCTGACTTTC.

The V gene is TRBV7-8, the J gene TRBJ2-7, with D hard to call. Germline loops: CDR1 SGHVS, CDR2 FQNEAQ. Trimming left V 7 bases short and J 4 bases short, with 17 bases between. The CDR3 consists of 14 residues. CDR3 nucleotide sequence: TGTGCCAGCACCCAAATCGACACCCCATACGAGCAGTACTTC. Its translation: CASTQIDTPYEQYF.

The chain combines TRBV28 with TRBJ1-5; TRBD1 might be the D (6 bases). The CDR3 contains 14 residues. Germline CDR1 is MDHEN and CDR2 is SYDVKM. V lost 6 bases and J 1 base, leaving 10 bases between the germline ends. CDR3 bases: TGTGCCAGCAGCCTAGGGGGAAGCAATCAGCCCCAGCATTTT. This translates into CASSLGGSNQPQHF. Full variable domain (outside the CDR3, taken from reference TRBV28 and TRBJ1-5): DVKVTQSSRYLVKRTGEKVFLECVQDMDHENMFWYRQDPGLGLRLIYFSYDVKMKEKGDIPEGYSVSREKKERFSLILESASTNQTSMYLCASSLGGSNQPQHFGDGTRLSIL.

The chain uses TRBV19 and TRBJ1-1; D is undetermined. Germline lookup yields CDR1 LNHDA and CDR2 SQIVND (reference sequence). Trimming pared 4 bases from V and 1 base from J, leaving 7 bases between. CDR3 size: 13 residues. The DNA of the CDR3 is TGTGCCAGTAGTACCTGGGGGAACACTGAAGCTTTCTTT. This gives the protein CASSTWGNTEAFF.

This clone occurred a few times. The chain recombines TRBV27 with TRBJ2-7; the D is unclear. Per the germline V gene, CDR1 is MNHEY and CDR2 is SMNVEV (reference sequence). The V end lost 0 bases, the J end lost 6 bases, and 15 bases lay between the germline ends. The CDR3 runs 15 residues. The CDR3 nucleotides are TGTGCCAGCAGTTTATCTAGAGAAGGCTTCTCCGAGCAGTACTTC. Protein product: CASSLSREGFSEQYF.

The rearrangement links TRBV12-5 to TRBJ2-2, with 8 bases aligning to TRBD1. The CDR3 has 15 amino acids. In germline, CDR1 is LGHNT, CDR2 FRNRAP. V was clipped by 0 bases and J by 4 bases; unmatched bases: 1. CDR3 amino acids: CASGLVTGGTGELFF. The CDR3 coding sequence is TGTGCTAGTGGTTTGGTCACAGGGGGCACCGGGGAGCTGTTTTTT. Drawing the rest from reference TRBV12-5 and TRBJ2-2, the complete variable domain is DARVTQTPRHKVTEMGQEVTMRCQPILGHNTVFWYRQTMMQGLELLAYFRNRAPLDDSGMPKDRFSAEMPDATLATLKIQPSEPRDSAVYFCASGLVTGGTGELFFGEGSRLTVL.

The CDR3 sequence is CASSGETQYF. Written as DNA, the CDR3 is TGTGCCAGCTCGGGGGAGACCCAGTACTTC. V usage is TRBV6-5 and J usage is TRBJ2-5; tentatively, D is TRBD2 (5 bases). Looked up from germline, CDR1 is MNHEY and CDR2 is SVGAGI. This CDR3 is 10 amino acids long. Between the trimmed V and J ends, which lost 8 bases and 5 bases, there was a span of 6 bases.

The CDR3 DNA follows: TGTGCCAGCAGTTACTCCCGCGGGTCCTACGAGCAGTACTTC. Translation: CASSYSRGSYEQYF. The chain couples TRBV6-5 to TRBJ2-7; tentative D call: TRBD2 (5 bases). CDR1 and CDR2 from the germline V gene are MNHEY and SVGAGI. V lost 0 bases to trimming and J lost 1 base, with 7 bases between them. The CDR3 runs to 14 residues.

The chain has TRBV19 and TRBJ1-2; D is unclear. The CDR3 loop spans 15 amino acids. The V and J ends lost 3 bases and 3 bases respectively, with 14 bases between them. The germline V gene has CDR1 LNHDA and CDR2 SQIVND (reference sequence). CDR3 DNA sequence: TGTGCCAGTAGTATCAAACCGCATGACTACTATGGCTACACCTTC. Its protein product is CASSIKPHDYYGYTF.

V gene TRBV6-5 combines with J gene TRBJ1-1, with unresolved D. The CDR3 runs 13 residues. Germline CDR1 reads MNHEY; CDR2 reads SVGAGI. The chain's CDR3 is CASTRGGGTEAFF. CDR3 nucleotides: TGTGCATCAACCCGGGGAGGAGGAACTGAAGCTTTCTTT.